A single sample is the source of the 18 T cell receptor beta chains below, sequenced in a study of molecular identifiers for immune sequencing clone quantification. Using its own MiXCR run on the PCR reads, TCRdb lists one record per CDR3 protein. The sample yields under 650,000 distinct CDR3 sequences, around 20% seen once. The sample was naive CD8+ T cells from blood, with Jurkat cell RNA spiked in. Sample subset: FACS-sorted CD8+CD4-CCR7+CD45RA+ naive T cells. All receptors come from a human donor in good health. Some libraries in this study had Jurkat cell RNA spiked in.

This clonotype showed up many times. The chain couples TRBV28 to TRBJ2-7; TRBD2 matches at 7 bases. The CDR3 has 14 residues. The V and J ends lost 11 bases and 7 bases, in that order; junction bases with no gene match: 17. From germline, CDR1 is MDHEN and CDR2 SYDVKM. The CDR3: CASDRTPAGREQYF. DNA for the CDR3: TGTGCCTCCGATAGGACGCCGGCCGGGAGGGAGCAGTACTTC.

In this sample, this clonotype turned up many times. V usage is TRBV28 and J usage is TRBJ2-3; D gene ambiguous. The CDR3 totals 13 residues. Trimming removed 3 bases at V and 2 bases at J, with 6 bases between. CDR1 is MDHEN and CDR2 is SYDVKM in the germline V gene. The CDR3 DNA reads as TGTGCCAGCAGTTTGAACCCCACAGATACGCAGTATTTT. Translation gives CASSLNPTDTQYF.

This clonotype came up many times. The rearrangement joins TRBV20-1 to TRBJ2-2, with a tentative D call TRBD2 (5 bases). The CDR3 totals 16 residues. Germline values: CDR1 DFQATT, CDR2 SNEGSKA (reference sequence). V lost 0 bases to trimming and J lost 6 bases, with 17 bases between them. The CDR3 region has the DNA TGCAGTGCTAGAGATCTCCGGACTGACTTCTCCGGGGAGCTGTTTTTT. Translating it yields CSARDLRTDFSGELFF.

The DNA for the CDR3 is TGTGCCAGCAGCTTAATCGGGAGCGGCGAGCAGTACTTC. Encoded protein: CASSLIGSGEQYF. The chain employs TRBV7-3 and TRBJ2-7; TRBD2 might be the D (6 bases). Germline CDR1 reads SGHTA; CDR2 reads FQGTGA. This CDR3 spans 13 amino acids. Between the trimmed V and J ends, which lost 1 base and 6 bases, there was a span of 10 bases. The variable domain in full, completed from reference TRBV7-3 and TRBJ2-7, reads GAGVSQTPSNKVTEKGKYVELRCDPISGHTALYWYRQSLGQGPEFLIYFQGTGAADDSGLPNDRFFAVRPEGSVSTLKIQRTERGDSAVYLCASSLIGSGEQYFGPGTRLTVT.

This clonotype was recorded at least ten times. J is TRBJ2-5 and V is TRBV20-1; tentative D call: TRBD2 (5 bases). Trimming took 2 bases from V and 3 from J, leaving 7 bases between them. Germline CDR1 reads DFQATT; CDR2 reads SNEGSKA (reference sequence). This CDR3 is built from 12 residues. CDR3 in amino acids: CSARQEEETQYF. In DNA, the CDR3 is TGCAGTGCTAGACAGGAGGAAGAGACCCAGTACTTC.

Ten or more counts support this clonotype. The chain carries TRBV29-1 and TRBJ2-7, with 7 bases identical to TRBD2. Germline values: CDR1 SQVTM, CDR2 ANQGSEA. J was trimmed by 2 bases and V by 6 bases; bases with no gene match: 13. The CDR3 has 15 amino acids. The CDR3 DNA follows: TGCAGCGTCCGGGGGGACGGCAGCAGACCCTACGAGCAGTACTTC. Translated, it gives CSVRGDGSRPYEQYF.

The table lists this clonotype with many counts. V and J are TRBV7-9 and TRBJ1-1, with D unclear. The CDR3 totals 10 residues. With 3 bases removed from V and 8 bases from J, the gap between germline ends came to 4 bases. CDR1 is SEHNR and CDR2 is FQNEAQ in the germline V gene (reference sequence). The CDR3 loop is CASSFQEAFF. The CDR3 nucleotides are TGTGCCAGCAGCTTCCAGGAAGCTTTCTTT.

This clonotype has a count of ten or more. This sequence joins TRBV12-3 or TRBV12-4 and TRBJ2-2; D is unclear. This CDR3 is built from 14 residues. The germline V and J ends were trimmed by 3 bases and 7 bases, with 12 bases remaining between them. CDR3 coding DNA: TGTGCCAGCAGTTTTAACAGACCTAGCGGGGAGCTGTTTTTT. It codes for CASSFNRPSGELFF.

The V and J genes are TRBV5-1 and TRBJ2-2, with 10 positions matching TRBD1. This CDR3 comprises 16 residues. Germline-derived CDR1 and CDR2 are SGHRS and YFSETQ. V shed 4 bases and J 4 bases; nucleotides not matched to a gene: 7. In DNA form, the CDR3 reads TGCGCCAGCAGCCCTCGACAGGGGGCGCCCACCGGGGAGCTGTTTTTT. Its protein product is CASSPRQGAPTGELFF.

This clonotype came up many times. The chain has TRBV14 and TRBJ2-7; 9 nucleotides agree with TRBD2. V was pared by 2 bases and J by 5 bases, with 7 bases of the junction left unmatched. The CDR3 covers 15 residues. The germline CDR1 and CDR2 sequences are SGHDN and FVKESK. The CDR3 sequence is CASSQYSGSSDEQYF. Written as DNA, the CDR3 is TGTGCCAGCAGCCAATATAGCGGGAGTAGCGACGAGCAGTACTTC.

The V gene is TRBV20-1, the J gene TRBJ2-7; TRBD1 agrees at 8 bases. Per germline, CDR1 DFQATT and CDR2 SNEGSKA (reference sequence). V lost 0 bases, J lost 4 bases, and 8 bases stayed unmatched. This CDR3 spans 15 amino acids. CDR3 protein: CSARDKPGGLYEQYF. CDR3 nucleotide sequence: TGCAGTGCTAGAGATAAGCCAGGGGGCTTATACGAGCAGTACTTC.

This clonotype was seen at least ten times. This sequence joins TRBV29-1 and TRBJ2-1; the D is unclear. Germline CDR1 SQVTM, CDR2 ANQGSEA. Between the trimmed V and J ends, which lost 7 bases and 2 bases, there was a span of 12 bases. The CDR3 loop spans 13 amino acids. CDR3 loop: CSGEVLTYNEQFF. The DNA of the CDR3 is TGCAGCGGTGAGGTCTTAACCTACAATGAGCAGTTCTTC.

This clonotype came up many times. V gene TRBV5-1 combines with J gene TRBJ2-3, with D possibly being TRBD1 (7 bases). The CDR3 spans 16 residues. With 0 bases removed from V and 4 bases from J, the gap between germline ends came to 15 bases. Looked up from germline, CDR1 is SGHRS and CDR2 is YFSETQ. The CDR3 DNA sequence: TGCGCCAGCAGCTTGGTGGAGGGGGCATTTGCAGATACGCAGTATTTT. Its translation: CASSLVEGAFADTQYF.

Comments on this clonotype: This may be a read error, as it is one base from a much larger clone. The genes are TRBV6-2 or TRBV6-3 and TRBJ2-7; D unclear. This CDR3 is built from 14 residues. Germline V gene data show CDR1 as MNHEY and CDR2 as SVGEGT. In nucleotides, the CDR3 is TGTGCCGGCAGACCCTGGCCCGGGTCTCTCGAGCAGTACTTC. Its protein product is CAGRPWPGSLEQYF.

This clonotype has more than one count but fewer than ten. This chain connects TRBV19 to TRBJ2-2, with 8 bases fitting TRBD1. Unmatched junction bases numbered 2, after V lost 3 bases and J lost 2 bases. Germline V gives CDR1 LNHDA, CDR2 SQIVND (reference sequence). CDR3 length equals 15 residues. CDR3 region: CASSIPGGNTGELFF. CDR3 nucleotide sequence: TGTGCCAGTAGTATTCCAGGGGGCAACACCGGGGAGCTGTTTTTT.

This clonotype has a count of ten or more. The genes are TRBV7-6 and TRBJ2-3, with 8 bases aligning to TRBD2. Trimming cost V 0 bases and J 1 base; bases outside gene matches: 3. CDR1 and CDR2 (germline): SGHVS, FNYEAQ. This CDR3 spans 16 amino acids. This CDR3 reads CASSLAPAGGTDTQYF. Here the CDR3 DNA reads TGTGCCAGCAGCTTAGCCCCAGCGGGGGGCACAGATACGCAGTATTTT.

This clonotype showed up just a few times. A much more abundant neighbour one base away suggests this may be a read error. The rearrangement joins TRBV4-1 to TRBJ2-1; 8 bases map to TRBD1. Germline V gives CDR1 MGHRA, CDR2 YSYEKL. This CDR3 has 16 residues. DNA for the CDR3: TGCGCCAGCAGCCAAGTAACAGGGGGATATTACAATGGGCAGTTCTTC. Translation: CASSQVTGGYYNGQFF.

The chain carries TRBV4-1 and TRBJ2-5; tentative D call: TRBD2 (7 bases). In germline, CDR1 is MGHRA, CDR2 YSYEKL. V gave up 4 bases and J gave up 5 bases, with 20 bases separating them. This CDR3 spans 16 amino acids. CDR3 loop: CASSLVVGGAGETQYF. The CDR3 DNA reads as TGCGCCAGCAGCCTGGTCGTGGGGGGGGCGGGGGAGACCCAGTACTTC.